The rows below give T cell receptor beta chains drawn from one sample of a study of PD-1 blockade in classical Hodgkin lymphoma. Some clones are missing from TCRdb's copy, which holds only in-frame ones; the method was immunoSEQ multiplex PCR. The table lists approximately 93,000 clones, around 78% of them singletons. The input for sequencing was peripheral blood mononuclear cells (PBMCs), taken before the fourth cycle of nivolumab. All receptors derive from a human donor with classical Hodgkin lymphoma. Both conserved end residues are trimmed from each CDR3.

ASSLEGTGNTEAF	TRBV7-9	TRBJ1-1
SALREHGYT	TRBV29-1	TRBJ1-2
ASNLGYGYT	TRBV2	TRBJ1-2
ASSPSTGGYEKLF	TRBV18	TRBJ1-4
ASSLGNEKLF	TRBV28	TRBJ1-4
ASSLVQGGETQY	TRBV5-6	TRBJ2-5
ASSYSEYNEQF	TRBV6-5	TRBJ2-1
AISKSGYEQY	TRBV10-3	TRBJ2-7
ASSLMGGIMNTEAF	TRBV5-1	TRBJ1-1
ASSGTSEIYEQY	TRBV18	TRBJ2-7
AWSPGAYEQY	TRBV30	TRBJ2-7
ASRSLAGGGEQF	TRBV2	TRBJ2-1
AVSAGTPSRKF	TRBV10-3	TRBJ2-1
AISPPGGGYT	TRBV10-3	TRBJ1-2
ASSLPGLRYNEQF	TRBV28	TRBJ2-1
ASRGQEEKLF	TRBV2	TRBJ1-4